Below, one T cell receptor beta chain is given with its context. Primers used for first-strand cDNA, a TRAV- and TRBV-specific set, covered both alpha and beta chains. Over roughly 20 PCR cycles, TCRs were amplified from a constant-region primer and V-primer adapter. It was by in vitro transcription that isolated mRNA was amplified. TCRdb redid the calling of the reads with MiXCR, one entry per CDR3 protein. The profile shows 13,000 or so distinct CDR3 sequences, more than 60% of them singletons. This specimen comes from a study of low-dose radiotherapy and immunotherapy resistance in tumors. Study at large: Aspirin was taken orally at 300 mg daily by patients, and this continued for four cycles from cycle 1 day 1.

The CDR3 extends over 15 amino acids. From germline, CDR1 is SGHRS and CDR2 YFSETQ. V was cut by 0 bases and J by 4 bases, with 12 bases left in between. Low-dose radiotherapy, low-dose cyclophosphamide, aspirin, ipilimumab and nivolumab were all given to the donors. The genes are TRBV5-1 and TRBJ2-3, with D hard to call. This receptor was obtained from a human donor with advanced metastatic prostate, ovarian, gallbladder or colorectal cancer (not recorded which). This table probably holds off-target reads from a library built for another chain. The CDR3 region is CASSLEGRTADTQYF. The DNA of the CDR3 is TGCGCCAGCAGCTTGGAGGGCAGGACGGCAGATACGCAGTATTTT.